These 7 T cell receptor beta chains originate from one sample sequenced in a study of blood T cell repertoires in COVID-19. Measured with immunoSEQ multiplex PCR; TCRdb has only the in-frame clones, and not every one. Among under 300,000 clones listed, less than 90% were seen once. Sequencing was performed on peripheral blood. The receptors originated from a woman between 70 and 85 years old with COVID-19, enrolled during active disease.

This chain connects TRBV6-5 to TRBJ1-4, with D hard to call. The CDR3 is 14 residues long. V was pared by 4 bases and J by 6 bases, with 12 bases between. Germline values: CDR1 MNHEY, CDR2 SVGAGI. The CDR3 sequence: CASSSLGGDEKLFF. CDR3 sequence (DNA): TGTGCCAGCAGTTCCCTGGGAGGAGATGAAAAACTGTTTTTT.

V gene TRBV30 combines with J gene TRBJ1-2, with unresolved D. CDR1 is GTSNPN and CDR2 is SVGIG in the germline V gene (reference sequence). The CDR3 has 14 residues. Trimming cost V 3 bases and J 1 base, with 12 bases left between them. CDR3 residues: CAWRKIAGNYGYTF. CDR3 nucleotide sequence: TGTGCCTGGAGAAAAATAGCGGGTAACTATGGCTACACCTTC.

V usage is TRBV30 and J usage is TRBJ1-2; TRBD1 aligns across 7 bases. The CDR3 consists of 12 residues. Trimming at V came to 4 bases and at J to 9 bases, leaving 8 bases not matched to a gene. CDR1 is GTSNPN, CDR2 SVGIG, per germline (reference sequence). The CDR3 loop reads CAWTSTRGSYTF. As DNA, the CDR3 is TGTGCCTGGACCTCTACCAGGGGGAGCTACACCTTC. Based on the CDR3 plus reference TRBV30 and TRBJ1-2, the full variable domain is SQTIHQWPATLVQPVGSPLSLECTVEGTSNPNLYWYRQAAGRGLQLLFYSVGIGQISSEVPQNLSASRPQDRQFILSSKKLLLSDSGFYLCAWTSTRGSYTFGSGTRLTVV.

This clone has more than one count but fewer than ten. J is TRBJ1-2 and V is TRBV12-3 or TRBV12-4; the D is unclear. The CDR3 consists of 13 residues. The V end lost 5 bases, the J end lost 2 bases, and 9 bases lay between the germline ends. Here the CDR3 DNA reads TGTGCCAGCAGTCGGGGAGGGAACTATGGCTACACCTTC. It is translated as CASSRGGNYGYTF.

This clone has just one count. The chain employs TRBV4-2 and TRBJ2-7, with D possibly being TRBD2 (6 bases). With 0 bases removed from V and 5 bases from J, the gap between germline ends came to 17 bases. CDR3 length: 16 amino acids. The germline gives CDR1 LGHNA, CDR2 YNFKEQ. CDR3 DNA sequence: TGTGCCAGCAGCCAAGATCAGTCGGGGGTAAGGAACGAGCAGTACTTC. Amino acids: CASSQDQSGVRNEQYF.

The chain is built from TRBV19 and TRBJ1-2; 7 bases are a match to TRBD1. Germline CDR1 LNHDA, CDR2 SQIVND (reference sequence). J gave up 4 bases and V 5 bases, and 7 bases lay outside the gene matches. CDR3 size: 14 residues. CDR3 sequence: CASSLGTDPYGYTF. The DNA of the CDR3 is TGTGCCAGTAGTCTTGGGACAGACCCCTATGGCTACACCTTC.

This chain connects TRBV29-1 to TRBJ1-5; the D gene is possibly TRBD1 (6 bases). The length of the CDR3 is 15 residues. Germline V gene lookup returns CDR1 SQVTM and CDR2 ANQGSEA. The V end was cut by 0 bases, the J end by 4 bases, with 13 bases between. In DNA form, the CDR3 reads TGCAGCGTTGAAGATCCACAGGGCTTTAATCAGCCCCAGCATTTT. Translation gives CSVEDPQGFNQPQHF. Supplemented by reference TRBV29-1 and TRBJ1-5, the full variable domain reads SAVISQKPSRDICQRGTSLTIQCQVDSQVTMMFWYRQQPGQSLTLIATANQGSEATYESGFVIDKFPISRPNLTFSTLTVSNMSPEDSSIYLCSVEDPQGFNQPQHFGDGTRLSIL.